This T cell receptor (beta chain) appears in the sequencing data of a study of T cells in localized non-small cell lung cancer. Assay used: immunoSEQ multiplex PCR; TCRdb lists only in-frame clones, some missing. The data show 4,000 to 5,000 clones, with approximately 24% seen just once and around 8.5% held by the top ten. Relative to its sample, this clone is medium-sized. The antigen is not known. Study-level results: Since sequencing was restricted to only one region of the tumor, intratumor heterogeneity remains a possibility. Uninvolved adjacent lung showed peak T cell clonality, exceeding tumor.

Trimming at V came to 5 bases and at J to 6 bases, leaving 12 bases not matched to a gene. There are 15 residues in the CDR3. In germline, CDR1 is SGHNT, CDR2 YENEEA. The sample here was lung tumor tissue, taken before any cancer treatment. This receptor was obtained from an older male donor with stage I lung adenocarcinoma. The genes are TRBV11-3 and TRBJ2-7, with 8 nucleotides matching TRBD2. This CDR3 is CASSPVRGGLSEQYF. In DNA form, the CDR3 reads TGTGCCAGCAGCCCCGTACGGGGGGGGCTCTCCGAGCAGTACTTC.